These 9 T cell receptor beta chains share one sample of origin, sequenced in a study of CD8 T cells in ankylosing spondylitis. The study's findings and limits: Seven to nine highly homologous variants made up a TCR beta motif that seemed to typify ankylosing spondylitis blood.

MiXCR, run by TCRdb on the 5' RACE reads, gives a single entry per CDR3 protein. The sample holds hundreds of thousands of distinct CDR3 sequences; about an eighth are singletons and the top ten take approximately 0.5%. These TCRs' antigens remain unknown. The specimen sequenced was blood, either unsorted or a sorted T cell fraction (not recorded which). These receptors came from a male donor with ankylosing spondylitis.

V is TRBV5-1 and J is TRBJ2-7; 8 bases match TRBD1. The length of the CDR3 is 15 residues. V shed 3 bases, J shed 7 bases, and the junction held 12 bases outside the gene matches. The germline V gene encodes CDR1 SGHRS and CDR2 YFSETQ. The CDR3 DNA is TGCGCCAGCAGCTGGGCGGGACAGGAAAATAAAGAGCAGTACTTC. As protein: CASSWAGQENKEQYF.

This clonotype was found a few times. The chain employs TRBV5-1 and TRBJ1-4, with TRBD1 matching over 9 bases. The CDR3 is made up of 16 amino acids. V dropped 4 bases and J dropped 3; count of bases not matched to a gene: 7. Germline CDR1 SGHRS, CDR2 YFSETQ. In nucleotides, the CDR3 is TGCGCCAGCAGCATCACAGGGGGCTTGGCTAATGAAAAACTGTTTTTT. Amino acids: CASSITGGLANEKLFF.

This clonotype was counted between two and nine times. CDR3 sequence (DNA): TGTGCCAGCAGCCCGGGCCTATCTTCCCACGAGCAGTACTTC. This translates into CASSPGLSSHEQYF. The rearrangement uses TRBV5-4 and TRBJ2-7, with D unclear. The length of the CDR3 is 14 residues. Trimming left V 4 bases short and J 5 bases short, with 16 bases between. Germline-derived CDR1 and CDR2 are SGHNT and YYREEE (reference sequence).

In its sample, this clonotype was seen a few times. This sequence joins TRBV20-1 and TRBJ2-1, with D uncertain. The germline V and J ends were trimmed by 0 bases and 9 bases, with 15 bases remaining between them. The CDR3 covers 14 residues. In germline, CDR1 is DFQATT, CDR2 SNEGSKA (reference sequence). The CDR3 sequence: CSARERLKTGEQFF. CDR3 nucleotide sequence: TGCAGTGCTAGAGAGCGTCTTAAAACCGGTGAGCAGTTCTTC.

V is TRBV4-3 and J is TRBJ2-5, with D perhaps matching TRBD2 (6 bases). The CDR3 is made up of 16 amino acids. The germline V gene encodes CDR1 LGHNA and CDR2 YSLEER. V was shortened by 5 bases and J by 0 bases, with 16 bases between the two germline ends. CDR3 residues: CASSARRGDYQETQYF. DNA of the CDR3: TGCGCCAGCAGCGCAAGGCGAGGGGACTACCAAGAGACCCAGTACTTC.

This clonotype was picked up a small number of times. The chain is built from TRBV12-3 or TRBV12-4 and TRBJ1-2; 10 bases are a match to TRBD1. The CDR3 totals 13 residues. V lost 6 bases and J lost 7; bases outside the gene matches: 5. The CDR3 region has the DNA TGTGCCAGCAGCCGGGACAGGGGCCCTGGCTACACCTTC. The encoded protein is CASSRDRGPGYTF.

The chain links TRBV6-1 to TRBJ1-1, with no clear D. V was trimmed by 7 bases and J by 0 bases, leaving 12 bases between them. Looked up from germline, CDR1 is MNHNS and CDR2 is SASEGT. The CDR3 consists of 14 residues. Here the CDR3 DNA reads TGTGCCAGCATATCCGACCGCTTGAACACTGAAGCTTTCTTT. Its translation: CASISDRLNTEAFF.

V is TRBV7-2 and J is TRBJ2-5; unclear D gene. The V and J ends lost 1 base and 1 base respectively, with 7 bases between them. CDR3 size: 14 residues. Germline-derived CDR1 and CDR2 are SGHTA and FQGNSA. This CDR3 is CASSLVFGQETQYF. CDR3 sequence (DNA): TGTGCCAGCAGCTTAGTTTTCGGCCAAGAGACCCAGTACTTC.

This clonotype has a count of ten or more. The chain combines TRBV10-3 with TRBJ2-7; 8 bases agree with TRBD1. Trimming took 4 bases from V and 3 from J; bases not matched to a gene: 11. The CDR3 runs 16 residues. CDR1 is ENHRY, CDR2 SYGVKD, per germline. In DNA, the CDR3 is TGTGCCATCAGTGGACCAACGAACAGGGGGTACTACGAGCAGTACTTC. Protein: CAISGPTNRGYYEQYF.